Listed here is a single TCR beta chain. Its target is unknown. This CDR3 has 16 residues. Germline V gene data show CDR1 as SGHTA and CDR2 as FQGNSA. J lost 2 bases, V lost 5 bases, and 9 bases had no gene match. The data derive from a study of cytomegalovirus exposure and HLA in healthy donors. The PCR used 60 Vbeta and 13 Jbeta primers. The assay was immunoSEQ multiplex PCR, and TCRdb's table has in-frame clones only and misses some. This table holds more than 95,000 clones, 76% found once. Whole-study results and caveats: The study flagged some 170 TCR beta chains as cytomegalovirus-associated. Accounts indicate the classifier identified cytomegalovirus status with strong specificity and sensitivity. Later, an analysis found that common viral pathogens appeared to be linked with several of the most significant clusters.

Donors likely had unrecorded immune exposures despite being nominally healthy when sampled. Sequencing was carried out using PBMCs. The chain recombines TRBV7-2 with TRBJ2-7, with 10 bases that match TRBD2. The clonotype was recovered from a man aged 35-49 years in good health and CMV-seropositive. CDR3 in DNA: TGTGCCAGCAGCACTACCGGGACTAGCGTAACCTACGAGCAGTACTTC. It translates to CASSTTGTSVTYEQYF.